This T cell receptor beta chain emerged from a study of cytomegalovirus exposure and HLA in healthy donors. Study findings and constraints: Follow-up analysis found HLA locus-dependent TCR association rates, highest for DRB1 and lowest for HLA-C.

Turning to this clone: What it binds is not known.

CDR1 and CDR2 (germline): MNHNS, SASEGT. The CDR3 is 15 amino acids. The junction had 5 bases not matched to a gene; V was cut back by 3 bases and J by 1 base. The primer mix had 60 Vbeta and 13 Jbeta primers. Measured with immunoSEQ multiplex PCR; TCRdb has only the in-frame clones, and not every one. The sample data list about 96,000 clones. The rearrangement uses TRBV6-1 and TRBJ2-7, with 8 bases aligning to TRBD2. The specimen was PBMCs. The receptor was derived from a woman in her twenties or thirties in good health and CMV-seronegative. The DNA for the CDR3 is TGTGCCAGCAGTGATGGAGCGGGGGTTTCCTACGAGCAGTACTTC. Encoded protein: CASSDGAGVSYEQYF.